The 7 T cell receptor beta chains below come from one sample, sequenced in a study of blood T cell repertoires in COVID-19. This table comes from immunoSEQ multiplex PCR, and its TCRdb copy is limited to in-frame clones, with some not included. The data hold 150,000 to 200,000 clones, with 80% observed a single time. The sequencing input was peripheral blood. The receptors were sampled from a man in his sixties with acute or convalescent COVID-19.

CDR3 region: CASSVGTGYYGYTF. The DNA for the CDR3 is TGCGCCAGCAGCGTAGGGACAGGATACTATGGCTACACCTTC. V is TRBV5-1 and J is TRBJ1-2; 8 bases map to TRBD1. CDR3 size: 14 residues. CDR1 and CDR2 from the germline V gene are SGHRS and YFSETQ. Germline trimming cut 4 bases from V and 3 bases from J; bases unmatched to any gene: 5.

Written as DNA, the CDR3 is TGTGCCAGTAGTCTACAGGGGGCGCGAGTCGGGGAGCTGTTTTTT. Protein: CASSLQGARVGELFF. The chain uses TRBV19 and TRBJ2-2; 9 bases agree with TRBD1. The CDR3 has 15 residues. With V trimmed by 5 bases and J by 7 bases, 8 bases remained unmatched. From germline, CDR1 is LNHDA and CDR2 SQIVND (reference sequence).

V gene TRBV6-5 combines with J gene TRBJ1-5, with TRBD1 as a possible D gene (5 bases). The CDR3 has 13 amino acids. V lost 6 bases to trimming and J lost 2 bases, with 8 bases between them. CDR1 MNHEY and CDR2 SVGAGI come from the germline V gene. The CDR3 DNA reads as TGTGCCAGCAGGGGGGGTGGCAATCAGCCCCAGCATTTT. Its translation: CASRGGGNQPQHF.

This chain connects TRBV7-3 to TRBJ2-7, with D possibly TRBD1 on 6 matching bases. The CDR3 loop spans 13 amino acids. The germline V gene encodes CDR1 SGHTA and CDR2 FQGTGA. The V end lost 1 base, the J end lost 7 bases, and 11 bases lay between the germline ends. The CDR3 here is CASSLKGGWEQYF. CDR3 sequence (DNA): TGTGCCAGCAGCTTAAAAGGGGGATGGGAGCAGTACTTC.

The V gene is TRBV4-3, the J gene TRBJ2-7; 9 bases map to TRBD2. CDR3 size: 15 residues. J gave up 4 bases and V 2 bases, and 6 bases lay outside the gene matches. Looked up from germline, CDR1 is LGHNA and CDR2 is YSLEER. The DNA of the CDR3 is TGCGCCAGCAGCCAACTGGCAAGCGGGGGGTACGAGCAGTACTTC. It translates to CASSQLASGGYEQYF.

The gene calls are TRBV6-6 and TRBJ2-7; D possibly corresponds to TRBD2 (5 bases). CDR3 length: 16 residues. Trimming took 0 bases from V and 0 from J, leaving 12 bases between them. Per the germline V gene, CDR1 is MNHNY and CDR2 is SVGAGI (reference sequence). CDR3: CASSYSRAVSSYEQYF. The CDR3 DNA follows: TGTGCCAGCAGTTACTCGAGGGCCGTAAGCTCCTACGAGCAGTACTTC.

Only a few counts were recorded for this clone. The V and J genes are TRBV6-4 and TRBJ2-7; weak D call: TRBD1 (6 bases). The CDR3 sequence is 17 residues long. V was pared by 4 bases and J by 7 bases, with 26 bases between. Germline V lookup: CDR1 MRHNA, CDR2 SNTAGT. The CDR3 spells CASSAGTTPRAYFEQYF. The CDR3 DNA follows: TGTGCCAGCAGTGCCGGGACAACCCCGAGGGCGTACTTTGAGCAGTACTTC.